Listed below are T cell receptor beta chains from one sample, sequenced in a study of T cell responses to AZD1222 COVID-19 vaccine. The assay was immunoSEQ multiplex PCR, and TCRdb's table has in-frame clones only and misses some. The data contain 95,000 to 150,000 clones, over 75% of them singletons. The material sequenced was peripheral blood, taken on day 0 of AZD1222 vaccination. The origin of the receptors is an adult in good health. Both conserved end residues are part of each CDR3. The D gene is left open where the match is weak. Clone size, where shown, is once, few, many, or a class for clones that have expanded.

cdr3_aa: CASTRGTVTEAFF; cdr3_nt: TGCGCCAGCACGCGAGGGACAGTAACAGAAGCTTTCTTT; d_call: TRBD1; v_call: TRBV4-1; j_call: TRBJ1-1; clone_size: .
cdr3_aa: CASSQDRGEPNTEAFF; cdr3_nt: TGTGCCAGCAGCCAAGATCGAGGGGAACCGAACACTGAAGCTTTCTTT; d_call: .; v_call: TRBV3-1/TRBV3-2; j_call: TRBJ1-1; clone_size: medium-sized
cdr3_aa: CASSVVWEGPGELFF; cdr3_nt: TGTGCCAGCAGCGTAGTTTGGGAGGGACCCGGGGAGCTGTTTTTT; d_call: TRBD2; v_call: TRBV9; j_call: TRBJ2-2; clone_size: .
cdr3_aa: CASKTPGVIYEQYF; cdr3_nt: TGTGCCAGCAAAACGCCGGGAGTCATCTACGAGCAGTACTTC; d_call: .; v_call: TRBV4-2; j_call: TRBJ2-7; clone_size: .
cdr3_aa: CASQGGGPRETQYF; cdr3_nt: TGTGCCAGCCAGGGGGGAGGGCCGAGAGAGACCCAGTACTTC; d_call: .; v_call: TRBV28; j_call: TRBJ2-5; clone_size: .
cdr3_aa: CASSFWDRGAHEQYF; cdr3_nt: TGTGCCAGCAGTTTCTGGGACAGGGGAGCCCACGAGCAGTACTTC; d_call: TRBD1; v_call: TRBV27; j_call: TRBJ2-7; clone_size: once
cdr3_aa: CASSLRPSDYNEQFF; cdr3_nt: TGCGCCAGCAGCTTGAGGCCTAGCGACTACAATGAGCAGTTCTTC; d_call: .; v_call: TRBV5-1; j_call: TRBJ2-1; clone_size: .
cdr3_aa: CASSLAGPATNEKLFF; cdr3_nt: TGTGCCAGCAGCTTAGCGGGACCTGCAACTAATGAAAAACTGTTTTTT; d_call: .; v_call: TRBV7-6; j_call: TRBJ1-4; clone_size: .
cdr3_aa: CASSVIPSGELFF; cdr3_nt: TGTGCCAGTAGTGTGATTCCGAGCGGGGAGCTGTTTTTT; d_call: .; v_call: TRBV19; j_call: TRBJ2-2; clone_size: .
cdr3_aa: CASSSASTDTQYF; cdr3_nt: TGTGCCAGCAGTTCCGCGAGCACAGATACGCAGTATTTT; d_call: .; v_call: TRBV27; j_call: TRBJ2-3; clone_size: .
cdr3_aa: CASSIQGGNYGYTF; cdr3_nt: TGTGCCAGTAGTATCCAAGGGGGTAACTATGGCTACACCTTC; d_call: .; v_call: TRBV19; j_call: TRBJ1-2; clone_size: .
cdr3_aa: CASSFLRTSRPGEKLFF; cdr3_nt: TGTGCCAGCAGCTTCCTTAGGACCTCCCGACCTGGTGAAAAACTGTTTTTT; d_call: .; v_call: TRBV11-2; j_call: TRBJ1-4; clone_size: .
cdr3_aa: CASSPSPRGDQPQHF; cdr3_nt: TGTGCCAGCTCACCAAGCCCACGGGGGGATCAGCCCCAGCATTTT; d_call: .; v_call: TRBV18; j_call: TRBJ1-5; clone_size: .
cdr3_aa: CSVDGVWNEQFF; cdr3_nt: TGCAGCGTTGACGGCGTGTGGAATGAGCAGTTCTTC; d_call: .; v_call: TRBV29-1; j_call: TRBJ2-1; clone_size: .
cdr3_aa: CASSPGTRGTGELFF; cdr3_nt: TGTGCCAGCAGTCCCGGGACGAGAGGGACCGGGGAGCTGTTTTTT; d_call: .; v_call: TRBV28; j_call: TRBJ2-2; clone_size: .
cdr3_aa: CASSAGQGAEAFF; cdr3_nt: TGTGCCAGTAGTGCGGGACAGGGAGCTGAAGCTTTCTTT; d_call: TRBD1; v_call: TRBV19; j_call: TRBJ1-1; clone_size: .
cdr3_aa: CASSPRYRERGYTF; cdr3_nt: TGTGCCAGCTCACCACGCTACAGGGAACGTGGCTACACCTTC; d_call: .; v_call: TRBV18; j_call: TRBJ1-2; clone_size: .
cdr3_aa: CASSSGTGPGYTF; cdr3_nt: TGTGCCAGCAGCTCCGGGACAGGGCCCGGCTACACCTTC; d_call: TRBD1; v_call: TRBV13; j_call: TRBJ1-2; clone_size: .
cdr3_aa: CASSLGQVVYEQYF; cdr3_nt: TGTGCCAGCAGCTTAGGACAGGTCGTTTACGAGCAGTACTTC; d_call: .; v_call: TRBV7-2; j_call: TRBJ2-7; clone_size: .
cdr3_aa: CAISEKISGIYNEQFF; cdr3_nt: TGTGCCATCAGTGAAAAGATTAGCGGAATCTACAATGAGCAGTTCTTC; d_call: .; v_call: TRBV10-3; j_call: TRBJ2-1; clone_size: few
cdr3_aa: CSASRDTSVSGANVLTF; cdr3_nt: TGCAGTGCCAGTAGGGACACATCCGTCTCTGGGGCCAACGTCCTGACTTTC; d_call: .; v_call: TRBV20-1; j_call: TRBJ2-6; clone_size: .
cdr3_aa: CASTPSGTGGLFAAFF; cdr3_nt: TGTGCCAGTACTCCAAGTGGGACAGGGGGTCTGTTTGCAGCTTTCTTT; d_call: TRBD1; v_call: TRBV19; j_call: TRBJ1-1; clone_size: .
cdr3_aa: CASSFSGVVVQPQHF; cdr3_nt: TGTGCCAGCAGCTTTTCGGGGGTTGTAGTTCAGCCCCAGCATTTT; d_call: .; v_call: TRBV5-8; j_call: TRBJ1-5; clone_size: .
cdr3_aa: CASRRRTDEDYEQYF; cdr3_nt: TGTGCCAGCCGACGCAGGACGGATGAAGACTACGAGCAGTACTTC; d_call: .; v_call: TRBV6-5; j_call: TRBJ2-7; clone_size: .
cdr3_aa: CASSLVGGSETQYF; cdr3_nt: TGTGCCAGCAGCTTAGTCGGCGGGTCGGAGACCCAGTACTTC; d_call: .; v_call: TRBV7-9; j_call: TRBJ2-5; clone_size: once
cdr3_aa: CASSNSGPSYNEQFF; cdr3_nt: TGTGCCAGCAGCAATAGCGGTCCATCCTACAATGAGCAGTTCTTC; d_call: .; v_call: TRBV28; j_call: TRBJ2-1; clone_size: .
cdr3_aa: CASSLVGGGNTIYF; cdr3_nt: TGCGCCAGCAGCTTGGTGGGGGGTGGAAACACCATATATTTT; d_call: .; v_call: TRBV5-1; j_call: TRBJ1-3; clone_size: once
cdr3_aa: CASSQSVGVASTQYF; cdr3_nt: TGTGCCAGCAGCCAGTCCGTGGGCGTGGCCAGTACGCAGTATTTT; d_call: .; v_call: TRBV3-1/TRBV3-2; j_call: TRBJ2-3; clone_size: .
cdr3_aa: CASSLAGRVNEQFF; cdr3_nt: TGTGCCAGCAGCTTAGCGGGGAGGGTCAATGAGCAGTTCTTC; d_call: TRBD2; v_call: TRBV11-2; j_call: TRBJ2-1; clone_size: .
cdr3_aa: CASSPDEANYGYTF; cdr3_nt: TGTGCCAGTAGTCCGGACGAAGCTAACTATGGCTACACCTTC; d_call: .; v_call: TRBV19; j_call: TRBJ1-2; clone_size: .
cdr3_aa: CASSPDGALREKLFF; cdr3_nt: TGCGCCAGCAGCCCAGATGGGGCGCTTCGTGAAAAACTGTTTTTT; d_call: .; v_call: TRBV4-1; j_call: TRBJ1-4; clone_size: once
cdr3_aa: CASSELAGPNTGELFF; cdr3_nt: TGTGCCAGCAGTGAATTGGCGGGGCCGAACACCGGGGAGCTGTTTTTT; d_call: .; v_call: TRBV25-1; j_call: TRBJ2-2; clone_size: .
cdr3_aa: CASSVVREETQYF; cdr3_nt: TGTGCCAGCAGCGTGGTGCGGGAAGAGACCCAGTACTTC; d_call: .; v_call: TRBV6-5; j_call: TRBJ2-5; clone_size: .
cdr3_aa: CASSPRQGITEAFF; cdr3_nt: TGTGCCAGCAGCCCCCGACAGGGGATCACTGAAGCTTTCTTT; d_call: TRBD1; v_call: TRBV3-1/TRBV3-2; j_call: TRBJ1-1; clone_size: .
cdr3_aa: CASSLSGRAAGELFF; cdr3_nt: TGTGCCAGCAGCTTAAGCGGGAGGGCGGCCGGGGAGCTGTTTTTT; d_call: TRBD2; v_call: TRBV13; j_call: TRBJ2-2; clone_size: .
cdr3_aa: CAIGSGNSPLHF; cdr3_nt: TGTGCCATCGGCTCCGGGAATTCACCCCTCCACTTT; d_call: .; v_call: TRBV10-3; j_call: TRBJ1-6; clone_size: .
cdr3_aa: CASSLATNTGELFF; cdr3_nt: TGTGCCAGCAGCTTGGCCACCAACACCGGGGAGCTGTTTTTT; d_call: .; v_call: TRBV5-6; j_call: TRBJ2-2; clone_size: .
cdr3_aa: CASNRLGETQYF; cdr3_nt: TGTGCCAGCAACCGACTAGGCGAGACCCAGTACTTC; d_call: .; v_call: TRBV6-5; j_call: TRBJ2-5; clone_size: .
cdr3_aa: CASRPDKVWGDEQYF; cdr3_nt: TGTGCCAGCAGGCCCGACAAGGTTTGGGGGGACGAGCAGTACTTC; d_call: .; v_call: TRBV28; j_call: TRBJ2-7; clone_size: .
cdr3_aa: CASSQAPQRPFTDTQYF; cdr3_nt: TGCGCCAGCAGCCAAGCCCCCCAGCGGCCCTTCACAGATACGCAGTATTTT; d_call: .; v_call: TRBV4-1; j_call: TRBJ2-3; clone_size: .
cdr3_aa: CASSFSGGGGSPLHF; cdr3_nt: TGTGCCAGCAGTTTCTCCGGGGGAGGAGGGTCACCCCTCCACTTT; d_call: .; v_call: TRBV28; j_call: TRBJ1-6; clone_size: .
cdr3_aa: CASSTRDRGNYGYTF; cdr3_nt: TGTGCCAGTAGTACTCGGGACAGGGGGAACTATGGCTACACCTTC; d_call: TRBD1; v_call: TRBV19; j_call: TRBJ1-2; clone_size: once